This T cell receptor (beta chain) was recorded in a study of OX40 agonist ivuxolimab in advanced cancers. Generated by immunoSEQ multiplex PCR, the TCRdb table keeps only in-frame clones and is missing some. The top ten clones hold roughly 25% of a sample with about 40,000 clones, 70% to 90% of them seen once. Study outcomes and limitations: No antigen was identified for the clonally expanded peripheral T cells.

V gave up 4 bases and J gave up 3 bases, with 10 bases separating them. Germline V gives CDR1 SGHTA, CDR2 FQGNSA. This CDR3 region has 13 residues. Concerning this clone: Its antigen is unidentified.

Sequencing was performed on CD4+ or CD8+ T cells sorted from blood, taken in a trial of the OX40 agonist ivuxolimab. This TCR was recovered from an adult with an advanced solid tumor such as melanoma, head and neck, liver or kidney cancer. The chain links TRBV7-2 to TRBJ2-7; no firm D call. The CDR3 is CASSSLLFYEQYF. In DNA form, the CDR3 reads TGTGCCAGCAGCTCCCTCCTCTTCTACGAGCAGTACTTC.